The TCR beta chain described here comes from a study of T-cell memory formation after mild COVID-19. Background on the study: The study found TCR clusters largely donor specific. General study points: Contracting clones localized mainly to CM and EM when CD4+ and mainly to EMRA when CD8+. Whether second-wave clones peaking at day 37 were SARS-CoV-2 specific went unconfirmed.

As regards this clonotype: The antigen remains unidentified.

Constant-segment primers were used for 5'RACE, and the resulting TCR alpha and TCR beta cDNA libraries carried sample barcodes and UMIs. TCRdb used MiXCR to reprocess the 5' RACE reads, holding one entry per CDR3 protein. The sample carries hundreds of thousands of distinct CDR3 sequences, 16% recorded once. The clonotype originates from a man between 18 and 35 years old who had mild COVID-19 (a few samples of this study predate the infection). Cell type and time point are not known. Source material: PBMCs or a T cell subset sorted from them (not recorded which).

The CDR3 nucleotides are TGCAGTGCTCCTCCCGCGGGGCGCCTAGAGACCCAGTACTTC. This gives the protein CSAPPAGRLETQYF. The chain couples TRBV20-1 to TRBJ2-5; TRBD2 is a possible D gene (6 bases). The CDR3 length is 14 residues. Germline V lookup: CDR1 DFQATT, CDR2 SNEGSKA (reference sequence). Trimming cost V 5 bases and J 4 bases, with 17 bases left between them.